These 25 T cell receptor beta chains were sequenced from one sample in a study of CD4 T cells in relation to SARS-CoV-2 and coronaviruses. Their cognate antigens are unknown. Clones were read by immunoSEQ multiplex PCR, and TCRdb kept only the in-frame ones, dropping some. The data hold 25,000 to 30,000 clones, with 74% observed a single time. Before the COVID-19 pandemic, during about 2011-2019, CD4+ T cells were taken from unexposed donors. After about 10 days of culture, CD4+ T cells were isolated. Sample: CD4+ T cells from PBMCs, cultured in vitro. These receptors all stem from a human donor in good health.

This chain connects TRBV4-3 to TRBJ1-1; D is unclear. V was pared by 1 base and J by 3 bases, with 6 bases between. The CDR3 sequence is 13 residues long. CDR1 is LGHNA, CDR2 YSLEER, per germline. For the CDR3, the DNA is TGCGCCAGCAGCCAAGGGTTGCACACTGAAGCTTTCTTT. Translated, it gives CASSQGLHTEAFF.

The chain recombines TRBV5-6 with TRBJ2-2; TRBD2 is a possible D gene (5 bases). V was pared by 3 bases and J by 1 base, with 10 bases between. CDR3 length equals 15 residues. The germline gives CDR1 SGHDT, CDR2 YYEEEE. The CDR3 DNA reads TGTGCCAGCAGCTATAGGCGGGTGAACACCGGGGAGCTGTTTTTT. Protein sequence: CASSYRRVNTGELFF.

The chain employs TRBV21-1 and TRBJ1-6. TRBV21-1 has pseudogene status. This CDR3 comprises 16 residues. CDR3 nucleotide sequence: TGTGCCAGCAGCCACCCCCGTCGAGGGTGCGACTCACCCCTCCACTTT. Its translation: CASSHPRRGCDSPLHF.

The chain links TRBV7-8 to TRBJ2-3, with 10 bases that match TRBD2. The CDR3 spans 16 residues. V lost 5 bases, J lost 2 bases, and 7 bases stayed unmatched. Germline CDR1 and CDR2: SGHVS and FQNEAQ. As DNA, the CDR3 is TGTGCCAGCAGCCCGCGACTAGCGGGCTACACAGATACGCAGTATTTT. It translates to CASSPRLAGYTDTQYF.

The gene calls are TRBV4-3 and TRBJ1-6, with 8 nucleotides matching TRBD1. The V gene's germline CDR1 is LGHNA and CDR2 YSLEER. The CDR3 has 15 amino acids. The trim removed 11 bases at V and 4 bases at J, leaving 10 bases unmatched. The CDR3 protein is CASGQGVGYNSPLHF. In DNA form, the CDR3 reads TGCGCCTCCGGACAGGGAGTGGGATATAATTCACCCCTCCACTTT.

The chain recombines TRBV9 with TRBJ2-3; 7 bases agree with TRBD2. V was pared by 4 bases and J by 1 base, with 9 bases of the junction left unmatched. Germline CDR1 SGDLS, CDR2 YYNGEE. CDR3 size: 16 residues. CDR3 nucleotide sequence: TGTGCCAGCAGCCCTTTTGGCGGGAGCGGCACAGATACGCAGTATTTT. It translates to CASSPFGGSGTDTQYF.

Only one count was recorded for this clone. The V and J genes are TRBV29-1 and TRBJ2-5; 7 positions agree with TRBD1. Germline values: CDR1 SQVTM, CDR2 ANQGSEA. There are 12 residues in the CDR3. J lost 2 bases, V lost 6 bases, and 3 bases had no gene match. CDR3 residues: CSVGTAQETQYF. Written as DNA, the CDR3 is TGCAGCGTCGGGACAGCTCAAGAGACCCAGTACTTC. Variable domain in full (rest from reference TRBV29-1 and TRBJ2-5): SAVISQKPSRDICQRGTSLTIQCQVDSQVTMMFWYRQQPGQSLTLIATANQGSEATYESGFVIDKFPISRPNLTFSTLTVSNMSPEDSSIYLCSVGTAQETQYFGPGTRLLVL.

The chain carries TRBV19 and TRBJ2-5; D is tentatively TRBD1 or TRBD2 (5 bases each). V dropped 5 bases and J dropped 7 bases, with 20 bases sitting between them. Germline V gene lookup returns CDR1 LNHDA and CDR2 SQIVND (reference sequence). This CDR3 is 15 amino acids long. The CDR3, as DNA: TGTGCCAGTAGTCTCGAGGGGTTTGGTTTAGGGACCCAGTACTTC. Translating gives CASSLEGFGLGTQYF.

This chain joins TRBV6-4 and TRBJ2-2; the D is unclear. This CDR3 comprises 14 residues. The germline V gene has CDR1 MRHNA and CDR2 SNTAGT. Trimming removed 1 base from V and 0 bases from J, with 3 bases in between. The DNA of the CDR3 is TGTGCCAGCAGTGACTTGGCGAACACCGGGGAGCTGTTTTTT. Protein product: CASSDLANTGELFF.

The chain carries TRBV6-4 and TRBJ1-3; TRBD1 aligns across 8 bases. The V gene end was trimmed by 5 bases and the J gene end by 1 base; junction bases not matched to a gene: 10. The CDR3 sequence is 17 residues long. CDR1 is MRHNA and CDR2 is SNTAGT in the germline V gene. CDR3: CASSKSQGAFSGNTIYF. As DNA, the CDR3 is TGTGCCAGCAGTAAGTCCCAGGGGGCTTTTTCTGGAAACACCATATATTTT.

This sequence joins TRBV11-2 and TRBJ2-7, with 9 bases matching TRBD2. The CDR3 contains 14 residues. Germline values: CDR1 SGHAT, CDR2 FQNNGV. V was clipped by 4 bases and J by 3 bases; unmatched bases: 4. CDR3 coding DNA: TGTGCCAGCAGCTCCCCTAGCGGGGACTACGAGCAGTACTTC. Translating gives CASSSPSGDYEQYF. Complete variable domain (other parts from reference TRBV11-2 and TRBJ2-7): EAGVAQSPRYKIIEKRQSVAFWCNPISGHATLYWYQQILGQGPKLLIQFQNNGVVDDSQLPKDRFSAERLKGVDSTLKIQPAKLEDSAVYLCASSSPSGDYEQYFGPGTRLTVT.

V is TRBV28 and J is TRBJ2-7, with 9 bases that match TRBD1. Germline V CDR1 and CDR2: MDHEN, SYDVKM. The CDR3 totals 13 residues. V gave up 6 bases and J gave up 6 bases; unmatched junction bases: 6. CDR3 amino acids: CASRKTGGAEQYF. The CDR3 DNA is TGTGCCAGCAGAAAAACAGGGGGCGCCGAGCAGTACTTC.

The rearrangement uses TRBV3-1 (or the pseudogene TRBV3-2) and TRBJ2-7; D possibly corresponds to TRBD1 (6 bases). V was clipped by 4 bases and J by 4 bases, with 14 bases between them. The V gene's germline CDR1 is LGHDT and CDR2 YNNKEL (reference sequence). This CDR3 is built from 14 residues. The CDR3 DNA reads as TGTGCCAGCAGCCTTAGGGGGTTAGAGTACGAGCAGTACTTC. Protein: CASSLRGLEYEQYF.

The rearrangement joins TRBV7-2 to TRBJ2-7; D is undetermined. This CDR3 comprises 12 residues. Per the germline V gene, CDR1 is SGHTA and CDR2 is FQGNSA. V was trimmed by 2 bases and J by 5 bases, leaving 7 bases between them. CDR3 DNA: TGTGCCAGCAGCTTAATCGGTAACGAGCAGTACTTC. This translates into CASSLIGNEQYF.

The V and J genes are TRBV7-8 and TRBJ1-5; the match to TRBD1 covers 7 bases. Germline loops: CDR1 SGHVS, CDR2 FQNEAQ. V was pared by 5 bases and J by 2 bases, with 18 bases of the junction left unmatched. This CDR3 comprises 19 residues. The CDR3 DNA reads TGTGCCAGCAGCCCAGGGTGGGACAGTTGGGTTCAGGGCAATCAGCCCCAGCATTTT. Its translation: CASSPGWDSWVQGNQPQHF.

The count of this clone is one. The chain combines TRBV7-2 with TRBJ2-7; D possibly corresponds to TRBD2 (7 bases). Per the germline V gene, CDR1 is SGHTA and CDR2 is FQGNSA. The CDR3 spans 15 residues. V was shortened by 4 bases and J by 2 bases, with 15 bases between the two germline ends. The CDR3 DNA is TGTGCCAGCAGCTCCTGGGGGGGCGGCACCTACGAGCAGTACTTC. As protein: CASSSWGGGTYEQYF.

The V call is TRBV19, the J call TRBJ1-5; possible D gene TRBD1, 6 bases. V lost 3 bases and J 2 bases, leaving 11 bases between the germline ends. The CDR3 totals 15 residues. Germline V gene lookup returns CDR1 LNHDA and CDR2 SQIVND (reference sequence). The CDR3 here is CASSMWSGGNQPQHF. The CDR3 region has the DNA TGTGCCAGTAGTATGTGGTCAGGGGGCAATCAGCCCCAGCATTTT. Using reference TRBV19 and TRBJ1-5 for the parts outside the CDR3, the full variable domain is DGGITQSPKYLFRKEGQNVTLSCEQNLNHDAMYWYRQDPGQGLRLIYYSQIVNDFQKGDIAEGYSVSREKKESFPLTVTSAQKNPTAFYLCASSMWSGGNQPQHFGDGTRLSIL.

The chain uses TRBV5-1 and TRBJ1-1; D not resolved. The V gene lost 6 bases and the J gene lost 2 bases, with 14 bases spanning the gap. Germline lookup yields CDR1 SGHRS and CDR2 YFSETQ. The CDR3 sequence is 14 residues long. The CDR3 nucleotides are TGCGCCAGCAAAAAGGAAGGACTTAACACTGAAGCTTTCTTT. Translating gives CASKKEGLNTEAFF.

V and J are TRBV19 and TRBJ1-1, with D possibly matching TRBD1 (5 bases). V dropped 7 bases and J dropped 1 base, with 22 bases sitting between them. This CDR3 has 17 amino acids. Per the germline V gene, CDR1 is LNHDA and CDR2 is SQIVND (reference sequence). CDR3 protein: CASTKVGSGMPNTEAFF. The CDR3, as DNA: TGTGCCAGTACCAAAGTGGGTTCAGGGATGCCGAACACTGAAGCTTTCTTT.

V and J are TRBV7-8 and TRBJ1-3; D not certain. V lost 4 bases and J 6 bases, leaving 10 bases between the germline ends. The CDR3 spans 13 residues. The V gene's germline CDR1 is SGHVS and CDR2 FQNEAQ. For the CDR3, the DNA is TGTGCCAGCAGCTCTAATCAAATAAACACCATATATTTT. This gives the protein CASSSNQINTIYF.

The chain uses TRBV5-4 and TRBJ2-5; 13 bases agree with TRBD2. The CDR3 runs to 15 residues. From germline, CDR1 is SGHNT and CDR2 YYREEE (reference sequence). With V trimmed by 4 bases and J by 4 bases, 4 bases remained unmatched. CDR3 DNA: TGTGCCAGCAGCCGGACTAGCGGGAGTGGAGAGACCCAGTACTTC. Translated, it gives CASSRTSGSGETQYF.

The V gene is TRBV4-3, the J gene TRBJ2-3; no reliable D call. Germline CDR1 and CDR2: LGHNA and YSLEER. The CDR3 has 15 amino acids. The V and J ends lost 6 bases and 2 bases respectively, with 15 bases between them. The CDR3 here is CASSRSGLPTDTQYF. The CDR3 DNA is TGCGCCAGCAGTCGTTCAGGATTACCCACAGATACGCAGTATTTT.

This clone was counted only a few times. The rearrangement joins TRBV27 to TRBJ2-7; TRBD2 is a possible D gene (5 bases). V lost 9 bases and J 3 bases, leaving 18 bases between the germline ends. The CDR3 runs to 14 residues. CDR1 is MNHEY and CDR2 is SMNVEV in the germline V gene (reference sequence). The CDR3 spells CASRPRLADYEQYF. CDR3 nucleotide sequence: TGTGCCAGTAGACCGCGCCTAGCCGACTACGAGCAGTACTTC.

The rearrangement links TRBV29-1 to TRBJ2-4; weak D call: TRBD1 (7 bases). The CDR3 has 18 amino acids. Trimming stripped 4 bases from V and 2 bases from J, with 24 bases between. Germline V gene data show CDR1 as SQVTM and CDR2 as ANQGSEA. The CDR3 DNA follows: TGCAGCGTTGCGGAGGAGGGGGCTACTTTGAGCCCCAAAAACATTCAGTACTTC. Translated, it gives CSVAEEGATLSPKNIQYF.

Only one count was recorded for this clone. CDR3 nucleotide sequence: TGTGCCAGCTCACCACCGTGGGACAGCTATGGCTACACCTTC. It encodes CASSPPWDSYGYTF. The chain combines TRBV18 with TRBJ1-2; 7 bases are shared with TRBD1. CDR3 size: 14 residues. Trimming took 0 bases from V and 4 from J; bases not matched to a gene: 2. Germline CDR1 reads KGHSH; CDR2 reads LQKENI.